These 6 T cell receptor beta chains originate from one sample sequenced in a study of blood T cell repertoires in COVID-19. TCRdb's copy holds only in-frame clones and misses some; the assay was immunoSEQ multiplex PCR. The sample lists 150,000 to 200,000 clones, around four fifths occurring once. Material for sequencing was peripheral blood. These receptor sequences come from a woman younger than 45 with acute or convalescent COVID-19.

This clone was observed a handful of times. The chain combines TRBV6-4 with TRBJ1-1, with TRBD1 identical over 7 bases. The V and J ends lost 7 bases and 3 bases, in that order; junction bases with no gene match: 5. CDR1 MRHNA and CDR2 SNTAGT come from the germline V gene. The CDR3 consists of 13 residues. CDR3 in DNA: TGTGCCAGCATGAGGGACAGCTACACTGAAGCTTTCTTT. Protein product: CASMRDSYTEAFF.

This clone has more than one count but fewer than ten. This chain connects TRBV19 to TRBJ2-7; TRBD2 is a possible D gene (5 bases). The CDR3 length is 14 residues. Germline V CDR1 and CDR2: LNHDA, SQIVND (reference sequence). The V and J ends lost 9 bases and 6 bases respectively, with 21 bases between them. CDR3 bases: TGTGCCAGCGCACCGTCCCCTATGGCGGGCGAGCAGTACTTC. This gives the protein CASAPSPMAGEQYF. The entire variable domain, with the rest obtained from reference TRBV19 and TRBJ2-7, is as follows: DGGITQSPKYLFRKEGQNVTLSCEQNLNHDAMYWYRQDPGQGLRLIYYSQIVNDFQKGDIAEGYSVSREKKESFPLTVTSAQKNPTAFYLCASAPSPMAGEQYFGPGTRLTVT.

This clone was recorded a few times. CDR3 loop: CSVAGTGGIEQYF. The DNA of the CDR3 is TGCAGCGTAGCCGGGACAGGGGGGATCGAGCAGTACTTC. The rearrangement links TRBV29-1 to TRBJ2-7; the match to TRBD1 covers 11 bases. Germline assignment: CDR1 SQVTM and CDR2 ANQGSEA. The V and J ends lost 6 bases and 6 bases, in that order; junction bases with no gene match: 7. This CDR3 contains 13 residues.

The chain recombines TRBV7-9 with TRBJ2-7; the D gene is possibly TRBD2 (6 bases). Trimming removed 1 base at V and 7 bases at J, with 20 bases between. Germline V gives CDR1 SEHNR, CDR2 FQNEAQ (reference sequence). The CDR3 runs to 16 residues. The CDR3 spells CASSLVGGGSGGEQYF. In nucleotides, the CDR3 is TGTGCCAGCAGCTTAGTGGGAGGAGGGTCCGGTGGGGAGCAGTACTTC. Full variable domain (missing parts from reference TRBV7-9 and TRBJ2-7): DTGVSQNPRHKITKRGQNVTFRCDPISEHNRLYWYRQTLGQGPEFLTYFQNEAQLEKSRLLSDRFSAERPKGSFSTLEIQRTEQGDSAMYLCASSLVGGGSGGEQYFGPGTRLTVT.

V gene TRBV14 combines with J gene TRBJ2-1; weak D call: TRBD1 (6 bases). The CDR3 is 14 amino acids. From germline, CDR1 is SGHDN and CDR2 FVKESK. Between the trimmed V and J ends, which lost 1 base and 6 bases, there was a span of 10 bases. CDR3 nucleotide sequence: TGTGCCAGCAGCCAAGGCAGGGGTAGCAATGAGCAGTTCTTC. Protein sequence: CASSQGRGSNEQFF.

V gene TRBV11-1 combines with J gene TRBJ1-1; no firm D call. Trimming cost V 5 bases and J 11 bases, with 15 bases left between them. Germline CDR1 is SGHAT and CDR2 is FQDESV (reference sequence). The CDR3 contains 12 residues. The CDR3, as DNA: TGTGCCAGCAGCCCCGGGCCTTCGGGGGCTTTCTTT. Protein sequence: CASSPGPSGAFF. The variable domain in full, with the rest retrieved from reference TRBV11-1 and TRBJ1-1, is EAEVAQSPRYKITEKSQAVAFWCDPISGHATLYWYRQILGQGPELLVQFQDESVVDDSQLPKDRFSAERLKGVDSTLKIQPAELGDSAMYLCASSPGPSGAFFGQGTRLTVV.